Given below is one TCR beta chain in context. TRB was amplified from roughly 250 ng of peripheral blood genomic DNA per sample. The CDR3 is 18 residues long. This entry belongs to a study of T cell clusters in autoimmune cytopenias. TRB rearrangements were amplified by touch-down multiplex PCR with mixed TRB-A/B primers. TCRdb reprocessed the multiplex PCR reads, with one entry per CDR3 protein and no DNA. The sample has some 8,300 distinct CDR3 sequences. This receptor was taken from a human donor with an autoimmune cytopenia or autoimmune hepatitis (not recorded which). The J gene is TRBJ1-1, the V gene TRBV12-3 or TRBV12-4; TCRdb indicates TRBD1, and absent DNA this call remains unverified. Sequencing was performed on peripheral blood. Here the CDR3 reads CASSYLGPGGHTNTEAFF.